This T cell receptor beta chain was sequenced for a study of blood T cells in healthy people across ages. Whenever a sample was processed, at least 7 million PBMCs were isolated. Trimming cost V 1 base and J 1 base, with 19 bases left between them. Germline CDR1 is SGHTA and CDR2 is FQGNSA. The CDR3 consists of 18 residues. The second PCR ran about 6 to 12 cycles with a sample-barcoded 5' primer and J-beta primers. A single record per CDR3 protein comes from TCRdb applying MiXCR to the 5' RACE reads. The data hold a few hundred thousand distinct CDR3 sequences, with roughly half observed a single time.

The chain joins TRBV7-2 to TRBJ1-2; possible D gene TRBD1, 5 bases. Sample: blood. The sequence was collected from a man aged 60 to 75 in good health. The CDR3 reads CASSLVRLGTGYNYGYTF. CDR3 nucleotide sequence: TGTGCCAGCAGCTTAGTGCGTCTTGGGACGGGATATAACTATGGCTACACCTTC.